One and the same sample provided the 22 T cell receptor beta chains below, sequenced in a study of shared clonotypes between healthy human individuals. Repertoires were generated with immunoSEQ multiplex PCR, while TCRdb's copy carries only in-frame clones and drops some. The sample shows fewer than 700,000 clones, approximately 95% of them seen only once. CD45RO-negative, CCR7-positively selected cells formed the naive CD8 fraction, excluding terminally differentiated effector memory CD45RA+ cells. Sequenced material: naive CD8+ T cells sorted from blood. Receptor source: a woman younger than 45 in good health.

This clone was found once. This chain links TRBV5-6 with TRBJ1-2, with 7 bases identical to TRBD1. The CDR3 length is 14 residues. V was pared by 2 bases and J by 3 bases, with 4 bases of the junction left unmatched. CDR1 and CDR2 (germline): SGHDT, YYEEEE. The CDR3 sequence: CASSLLTGDYGYTF. CDR3 in DNA: TGTGCCAGCAGCTTACTCACAGGGGACTATGGCTACACCTTC.

Only one count was recorded for this clone. The chain joins TRBV6-5 to TRBJ1-1, with D unresolved. Germline CDR1 reads MNHEY; CDR2 reads SVGAGI. This CDR3 has 13 amino acids. V was pared by 3 bases and J by 1 base, with 6 bases between. In DNA form, the CDR3 reads TGTGCCAGCAGTTATTTCTCGAACACTGAAGCTTTCTTT. It translates to CASSYFSNTEAFF.

The CDR3 DNA follows: TGTGCCAGCAGCTCACCCCGCAGGGAGGGAAGCAATCAGCCCCAGCATTTT. This translates into CASSSPRREGSNQPQHF. This chain uses TRBV7-8 with TRBJ1-5, with D possibly being TRBD1 (5 bases). This CDR3 has 17 residues. Germline CDR1 reads SGHVS; CDR2 reads FQNEAQ. Trimming took 4 bases from V and 1 from J, leaving 17 bases between them.

The DNA of the CDR3 is TGTGCCAGCATCGACAGGGACGGAGGATATCAGCCCCAGCATTTT. Amino acids: CASIDRDGGYQPQHF. This chain joins TRBV6-1 and TRBJ1-5; TRBD1 aligns across 7 bases. The length of the CDR3 is 15 residues. CDR1 MNHNS and CDR2 SASEGT come from the germline V gene. V lost 7 bases, J lost 5 bases, and 11 bases stayed unmatched.

The chain recombines TRBV30 with TRBJ2-1; TRBD2 is a possible D gene (6 bases). This CDR3 has 14 amino acids. CDR1 and CDR2 from the germline V gene are GTSNPN and SVGIG (reference sequence). Trimming removed 0 bases from V and 3 bases from J, with 9 bases in between. The CDR3 loop is CAWSVAGHYNEQFF. CDR3 DNA sequence: TGTGCCTGGAGTGTAGCGGGCCACTACAATGAGCAGTTCTTC.

This rearrangement joins TRBV28 to TRBJ2-1, with TRBD2 matching 10 bases. The ends lost 3 bases at V and 4 bases at J; junction bases unmatched: 9. This CDR3 region has 17 residues. Per the germline V gene, CDR1 is MDHEN and CDR2 is SYDVKM. CDR3 region: CASSFDPAGGEYNEQFF. In DNA, the CDR3 is TGTGCCAGCAGTTTCGACCCAGCGGGAGGGGAATACAATGAGCAGTTCTTC.

The V call is TRBV4-2, the J call TRBJ2-1; D ambiguous. This CDR3 is 13 amino acids long. V lost 2 bases and J lost 5, with 7 bases in between. Germline CDR1 and CDR2: LGHNA and YNFKEQ. CDR3 amino acids: CASSQYRDNEQFF. In nucleotides, the CDR3 is TGTGCCAGCAGCCAATACCGGGACAATGAGCAGTTCTTC.

To note about this clone: The same CDR3 arises from other DNA sequences in this sample as well. The chain employs TRBV29-1 and TRBJ2-1, with unresolved D. The ends were cut back, 4 bases at V and 1 base at J, with 5 bases in the middle. CDR1 and CDR2 (germline): SQVTM, ANQGSEA. The length of the CDR3 is 12 residues. In DNA form, the CDR3 reads TGCAGCGTTGGTGGTTCCTACAATGAGCAGTTCTTC. Its translation: CSVGGSYNEQFF.

This chain links TRBV9 with TRBJ2-2, with 9 bases matching TRBD1. This CDR3 comprises 19 residues. V trimming: 0 bases; J trimming: 0 bases; junction bases outside the gene matches: 9. The V gene's germline CDR1 is SGDLS and CDR2 YYNGEE. CDR3 nucleotides: TGTGCCAGCAGCGTAGGCACACAGGGGGCACGACCGAACACCGGGGAGCTGTTTTTT. Its translation: CASSVGTQGARPNTGELFF.

The V and J genes are TRBV1 and TRBJ2-3; the D call of TRBD2 is as the table states it, not checked on the DNA. TRBV1 is reported as a pseudogene. The CDR3 is 15 amino acids. CDR3 residues: CTSSQMRGSTDTQYF. CDR3 sequence (DNA): TGCACCAGCAGCCAAATGCGGGGAAGCACAGATACGCAGTATTTT.

This clone was seen once. This chain joins TRBV23-1 and TRBJ2-7, with TRBD2 identical over 8 bases. TRBV23-1 is sorted into the ORF group, with uncertain function. V shed 2 bases and J 3 bases; nucleotides not matched to a gene: 6. The CDR3 is 15 amino acids. The CDR3 spells CASSQIFGTSYEQYF. In nucleotides, the CDR3 is TGCGCCAGCAGTCAAATCTTTGGGACTAGCTACGAGCAGTACTTC.

The rearrangement uses TRBV19 and TRBJ1-1; no clear D. There are 12 residues in the CDR3. V was trimmed by 1 base and J by 7 bases, leaving 7 bases between them. Germline V gene data show CDR1 as LNHDA and CDR2 as SQIVND (reference sequence). CDR3 in DNA: TGTGCCAGTAGTATAGGACACCTTGAAGCTTTCTTT. It translates to CASSIGHLEAFF. Full variable domain (remainder filled in from reference TRBV19 and TRBJ1-1): DGGITQSPKYLFRKEGQNVTLSCEQNLNHDAMYWYRQDPGQGLRLIYYSQIVNDFQKGDIAEGYSVSREKKESFPLTVTSAQKNPTAFYLCASSIGHLEAFFGQGTRLTVV.

The V gene is TRBV2, the J gene TRBJ2-5; D is unclear. The CDR3 has 15 amino acids. Germline CDR1 SNHLY, CDR2 FYNNEI. V was shortened by 4 bases and J by 5 bases, with 17 bases between the two germline ends. CDR3 bases: TGTGCCAGCAGTGCCCTTCGGACCCTCCAGGAGACCCAGTACTTC. Protein product: CASSALRTLQETQYF.

This chain joins TRBV5-4 and TRBJ2-1; 11 bases are a match to TRBD2. The V and J ends lost 3 bases and 4 bases, in that order; junction bases with no gene match: 15. There are 19 residues in the CDR3. From germline, CDR1 is SGHNT and CDR2 YYREEE (reference sequence). The CDR3, as DNA: TGTGCCAGCAGCTGGGAGCCCGATATAGCGGGAGGGGTATACAATGAGCAGTTCTTC. It translates to CASSWEPDIAGGVYNEQFF.

A remark on this clone: Other nucleotide sequences from this sample produce the same CDR3. This chain's CDR3 is CASSSGTGELFF. The CDR3 DNA follows: TGTGCCAGCAGCTCGGGAACCGGGGAGCTGTTTTTT. The chain combines TRBV11-2 with TRBJ2-2; possibly TRBD2 for D (5 bases). This CDR3 comprises 12 residues. CDR1 is SGHAT and CDR2 is FQNNGV in the germline V gene. Trimming left V 4 bases short and J 5 bases short, with 5 bases between.

The V call is TRBV28, the J call TRBJ1-1; the match to TRBD1 covers 8 bases. The V gene's germline CDR1 is MDHEN and CDR2 SYDVKM. The CDR3 is made up of 14 amino acids. J lost 2 bases, V lost 8 bases, and 7 bases had no gene match. The CDR3 nucleotides read TGTGCCAGCGAATTAACAGGGGGTAACACTGAAGCTTTCTTT. Its protein product is CASELTGGNTEAFF.

The V call is TRBV11-2, the J call TRBJ2-1; D possibly corresponds to TRBD2 (6 bases). The V end was cut by 1 base, the J end by 12 bases, with 10 bases between. The CDR3 length is 12 residues. Per germline, CDR1 SGHAT and CDR2 FQNNGV. As DNA, the CDR3 is TGTGCCAGCAGCTTAGGCTCCGGGGGGCAGTTCTTC. It encodes CASSLGSGGQFF.

This chain connects TRBV29-1 to TRBJ1-1, with D possibly TRBD1 on 6 matching bases. This CDR3 contains 13 residues. Germline CDR1 and CDR2: SQVTM and ANQGSEA. Trimming pared 3 bases from V and 7 bases from J, leaving 15 bases between. DNA for the CDR3: TGCAGCGTTGAGGGGGTAGGGGGTGGTGAAGCTTTCTTT. The encoded protein is CSVEGVGGGEAFF.

The genes are TRBV7-9 and TRBJ2-1; 7 bases match TRBD2. The junction had 11 bases not matched to a gene; V was cut back by 11 bases and J by 7 bases. The CDR3 spans 13 residues. Germline CDR1 SEHNR, CDR2 FQNEAQ (reference sequence). In DNA, the CDR3 is TGTGCCTTGTGGTCGGGAGGAGGTAATGAGCAGTTCTTC. It translates to CALWSGGGNEQFF.

Comments on this clone: Other DNA sequences in this sample translate to the same CDR3. This chain uses TRBV27 with TRBJ2-7; 11 nucleotides match TRBD2. The CDR3 loop spans 15 amino acids. Germline assignment: CDR1 MNHEY and CDR2 SMNVEV (reference sequence). V dropped 4 bases and J dropped 2; count of bases not matched to a gene: 4. This CDR3 is CASSSGTSGTYEQYF. The CDR3 bases are TGTGCCAGCAGTTCCGGGACTAGCGGAACCTACGAGCAGTACTTC.

The rearrangement joins TRBV29-1 to TRBJ1-5; TRBD1 matches at 9 bases. The CDR3 runs 13 residues. J was trimmed by 4 bases and V by 6 bases; bases with no gene match: 4. Germline V CDR1 and CDR2: SQVTM, ANQGSEA. CDR3: CSVGTGWNQPQHF. DNA of the CDR3: TGCAGCGTCGGGACAGGGTGGAATCAGCCCCAGCATTTT.

The chain couples TRBV11-2 to TRBJ2-7; the match to TRBD2 covers 7 bases. V lost 0 bases, J lost 4 bases, and 9 bases stayed unmatched. CDR1 and CDR2 (germline): SGHAT, FQNNGV. The CDR3 is 16 amino acids. The CDR3 reads CASSLDRGGIAYEQYF. The DNA of the CDR3 is TGTGCCAGCAGCTTAGATCGCGGGGGAATAGCGTACGAGCAGTACTTC.